Shown below are 24 T cell receptor beta chains from a single sample sequenced in a study of immune characteristics of hereditary and idiopathic chronic pancreatitis. Repertoires were generated with immunoSEQ multiplex PCR, while TCRdb's copy carries only in-frame clones and drops some. The repertoire holds 650 or so clones, about 60% seen once, with approximately 23% in the top ten. Input material: pancreas tissue. The origin of the receptors is a human donor who was a deceased organ donor serving as a healthy control.

As regards this clone: Other nucleotide sequences from this sample produce the same CDR3. The gene calls are TRBV30 and TRBJ2-5; 8 bases fit TRBD2. The CDR3 has 15 residues. Germline lookup yields CDR1 GTSNPN and CDR2 SVGIG (reference sequence). Trimming at V came to 8 bases and at J to 0 bases, leaving 11 bases not matched to a gene. In DNA form, the CDR3 reads TGTGCCGGGGGGCGGGGGGAGCGGTACCAAGAGACCCAGTACTTC. It encodes CAGGRGERYQETQYF.

This clone is a singleton in its sample. The rearrangement uses TRBV24-1 and TRBJ2-7; D possibly corresponds to TRBD2 (6 bases). The CDR3 is 12 residues long. The V gene lost 6 bases and the J gene lost 4 bases, with 9 bases spanning the gap. Per germline, CDR1 KGHDR and CDR2 SFDVKD. The CDR3 nucleotides are TGTGCCACCAGTTCAGGGAGGTACGAGCAGTACTTC. Translation gives CATSSGRYEQYF.

The chain employs TRBV7-9 and TRBJ2-1, with 9 positions matching TRBD2. V shed 5 bases and J 6 bases; nucleotides not matched to a gene: 11. The CDR3 extends over 16 amino acids. The V gene's germline CDR1 is SEHNR and CDR2 FQNEAQ (reference sequence). CDR3 sequence reads: CASSPIAGVWGNEQFF. CDR3 DNA sequence: TGTGCCAGCAGCCCAATAGCGGGAGTCTGGGGCAATGAGCAGTTCTTC. The full variable domain, with the rest looked up from reference TRBV7-9 and TRBJ2-1, is DTGVSQNPRHKITKRGQNVTFRCDPISEHNRLYWYRQTLGQGPEFLTYFQNEAQLEKSRLLSDRFSAERPKGSFSTLEIQRTEQGDSAMYLCASSPIAGVWGNEQFFGPGTRLTVL.

This clone has just one count. The V gene is TRBV28, the J gene TRBJ2-3; tentative D call: TRBD2 (7 bases). CDR1 is MDHEN, CDR2 SYDVKM, per germline. This CDR3 has 14 amino acids. V dropped 6 bases and J dropped 3 bases, with 13 bases sitting between them. DNA for the CDR3: TGTGCCAGCAGCCCAAGGGGGGGGACAGATACGCAGTATTTT. This sequence encodes CASSPRGGTDTQYF.

The CDR3 DNA is TGTGCCAGCAGTCCCACCCCGGGGGCAAGCACCGGGGAGCTGTTTTTT. Translation gives CASSPTPGASTGELFF. The genes are TRBV11-3 and TRBJ2-2; possibly TRBD1 or TRBD2 for D (6 bases each). The CDR3 totals 16 residues. V dropped 6 bases and J dropped 4 bases, with 18 bases sitting between them. Per the germline V gene, CDR1 is SGHNT and CDR2 is YENEEA.

V usage is TRBV4-1 and J usage is TRBJ2-7, with D possibly matching TRBD1 (5 bases). The CDR3 length is 15 residues. The germline V gene has CDR1 MGHRA and CDR2 YSYEKL. Trimming cost V 4 bases and J 2 bases, with 15 bases left between them. The CDR3 is CASSLLPDTPYEQYF. For the CDR3, the DNA is TGCGCCAGCAGCCTCCTGCCGGACACTCCCTACGAGCAGTACTTC.

The gene calls are TRBV10-3 and TRBJ1-1, with D perhaps TRBD1 (6 bases). CDR3 length: 12 residues. The germline gives CDR1 ENHRY, CDR2 SYGVKD. V gave up 5 bases and J gave up 6 bases, with 10 bases separating them. The CDR3 loop is CAISLDRSEAFF. CDR3 DNA sequence: TGTGCCATCAGTTTGGACAGATCTGAAGCTTTCTTT.

This rearrangement joins TRBV5-1 to TRBJ2-1; 7 bases fit TRBD1. Germline V gene sequence: CDR1 SGHRS, CDR2 YFSETQ. V was clipped by 1 base and J by 5 bases; unmatched bases: 3. This CDR3 comprises 14 residues. In nucleotides, the CDR3 is TGCGCCAGCAGCTTGACAGGGGTTCACAATGAGCAGTTCTTC. It encodes CASSLTGVHNEQFF.

In its sample, this clone was seen a few times. This sequence joins TRBV27 and TRBJ2-1, with D maybe TRBD1 (5 bases). V dropped 6 bases and J dropped 2 bases, with 23 bases sitting between them. CDR1 and CDR2 (germline): MNHEY, SMNVEV (reference sequence). The CDR3 runs to 18 residues. The CDR3 bases are TGTGCCAGCAGACCTGGGGTTGGGCAGGGCTGGGCCTACAATGAGCAGTTCTTC. Translation: CASRPGVGQGWAYNEQFF.

Sample share makes this clone large. The rearrangement links TRBV29-1 to TRBJ2-5, with a possible D match to TRBD1 (6 bases). Between the trimmed V and J ends, which lost 5 bases and 4 bases, there was a span of 11 bases. CDR3 length equals 12 residues. Germline CDR1 and CDR2: SQVTM and ANQGSEA. CDR3 sequence reads: CSVWLTGETQYF. CDR3 bases: TGCAGCGTTTGGCTGACAGGAGAGACCCAGTACTTC.

The V gene is TRBV5-1, the J gene TRBJ2-3; TRBD2 matches at 9 bases. The length of the CDR3 is 15 residues. The J segment lost 6 bases and the V segment lost 2 bases, leaving 7 bases of the junction unmatched. Germline V CDR1 and CDR2: SGHRS, YFSETQ. This chain's CDR3 is CASSFHSGSTDTQYF. The CDR3 DNA is TGCGCCAGCAGCTTCCATAGCGGGAGTACCGATACGCAGTATTTT. The full variable domain, completed using reference TRBV5-1 and TRBJ2-3, is KAGVTQTPRYLIKTRGQQVTLSCSPISGHRSVSWYQQTPGQGLQFLFEYFSETQRNKGNFPGRFSGRQFSNSRSEMNVSTLELGDSALYLCASSFHSGSTDTQYFGPGTRLTVL.

This rearrangement joins TRBV7-2 to TRBJ2-5, with 8 bases lining up with TRBD1. This CDR3 is built from 16 residues. V shed 5 bases, J shed 2 bases, and the junction held 10 bases outside the gene matches. CDR1 is SGHTA, CDR2 FQGNSA, per germline. The CDR3 DNA reads TGTGCCAGCAGCAGAGGACAGGGCGGAGGGCAAGAGACCCAGTACTTC. Its translation is CASSRGQGGGQETQYF.

CDR3 coding DNA: TGTGCCAGCTCACCGGCGGGCTACGAGCAGTACTTC. Amino acid sequence: CASSPAGYEQYF. V is TRBV18 and J is TRBJ2-7, with TRBD2 as a possible D gene (5 bases). V was shortened by 3 bases and J by 3 bases, with 6 bases between the two germline ends. The CDR3 is made up of 12 amino acids. Germline CDR1 is KGHSH and CDR2 is LQKENI.

This clone was seen a handful of times. The J gene is TRBJ2-2, the V gene TRBV13; TRBD1 might be the D (6 bases). The CDR3 extends over 13 amino acids. Germline assignment: CDR1 PRHDT and CDR2 FYEKMQ (reference sequence). V was cut by 5 bases and J by 7 bases, with 11 bases left in between. CDR3 sequence reads: CASSPQGGGELFF. In DNA, the CDR3 is TGTGCCAGCAGCCCCCAAGGGGGCGGGGAGCTGTTTTTT. Full variable domain (remainder filled in from reference TRBV13 and TRBJ2-2): AAGVIQSPRHLIKEKRETATLKCYPIPRHDTVYWYQQGPGQDPQFLISFYEKMQSDKGSIPDRFSAQQFSDYHSELNMSSLELGDSALYFCASSPQGGGELFFGEGSRLTVL.

Only a few counts were recorded for this clone. The chain couples TRBV6-5 to TRBJ2-5; 9 nucleotides match TRBD2. Trimming removed 6 bases from V and 1 base from J; junction bases left unmatched: 3. The CDR3 covers 14 residues. Germline V gene lookup returns CDR1 MNHEY and CDR2 SVGAGI. The CDR3 bases are TGTGCCAGCAGACAGACTAGCGGCCAAGAGACCCAGTACTTC. This encodes CASRQTSGQETQYF.

The J gene is TRBJ2-5, the V gene TRBV27; the D gene is possibly TRBD2 (6 bases). V was cut by 6 bases and J by 5 bases, with 16 bases left in between. The CDR3 is made up of 14 amino acids. Germline values: CDR1 MNHEY, CDR2 SMNVEV (reference sequence). In nucleotides, the CDR3 is TGTGCCAGCAGCGCCAACCGGGACTCTGAGACCCAGTACTTC. Translated, it gives CASSANRDSETQYF.

V gene TRBV7-2 combines with J gene TRBJ2-2; 8 nucleotides align to TRBD1. The germline CDR1 and CDR2 sequences are SGHTA and FQGNSA. This CDR3 spans 14 amino acids. J gave up 6 bases and V 5 bases, and 5 bases lay outside the gene matches. This CDR3 is CASSPLQGAGELFF. The CDR3, as DNA: TGTGCCAGCAGCCCCCTACAGGGGGCCGGGGAGCTGTTTTTT.

In this sample, this clone turned up a few times. The CDR3 region is CASSLQGMGQETQYF. The CDR3 nucleotides read TGTGCCAGCAGCTTGCAGGGGATGGGGCAAGAGACCCAGTACTTC. V usage is TRBV7-2 and J usage is TRBJ2-5; tentative D call: TRBD1 (6 bases). Germline values: CDR1 SGHTA, CDR2 FQGNSA. Trimming shortened V by 3 bases and J by 2 bases, and 13 bases separated the two germline ends. This CDR3 comprises 15 residues.

The chain has TRBV7-8 and TRBJ2-3; 11 nucleotides line up with TRBD2. Germline assignment: CDR1 SGHVS and CDR2 FQNEAQ. J lost 5 bases, V lost 5 bases, and 9 bases had no gene match. CDR3 length: 16 amino acids. For the CDR3, the DNA is TGTGCCAGCAGCCGAGGTAGCGGGAGGGCCGGAGATACGCAGTATTTT. Translation gives CASSRGSGRAGDTQYF.

The chain has TRBV29-1 and TRBJ2-5, with 10 bases lining up with TRBD1. The germline CDR1 and CDR2 sequences are SQVTM and ANQGSEA. Trimming removed 7 bases from V and 5 bases from J; junction bases left unmatched: 4. This CDR3 spans 12 amino acids. The CDR3 loop reads CSAGQGGETQYF. The CDR3 nucleotides are TGCAGCGCAGGACAGGGGGGGGAGACCCAGTACTTC.

This clone occurred once. The chain has TRBV5-1 and TRBJ2-5; 10 positions match TRBD2. The V and J ends lost 0 bases and 2 bases, in that order; junction bases with no gene match: 7. The CDR3 totals 17 residues. Looked up from germline, CDR1 is SGHRS and CDR2 is YFSETQ. This CDR3 is CASSLGPSGSGQETQYF. For the CDR3, the DNA is TGCGCCAGCAGCTTGGGCCCTAGCGGGAGCGGTCAAGAGACCCAGTACTTC.

The chain is built from TRBV18 and TRBJ1-5; 7 positions match TRBD1. Germline V gives CDR1 KGHSH, CDR2 LQKENI. The CDR3 loop spans 15 amino acids. V lost 3 bases and J lost 3; bases outside the gene matches: 5. The CDR3 DNA sequence: TGTGCCAGCTCACCGCAGGGGGTCATCAATCAGCCCCAGCATTTT. This gives the protein CASSPQGVINQPQHF.

V and J are TRBV27 and TRBJ1-2; 10 nucleotides align to TRBD1. The CDR3 covers 13 residues. The germline V gene encodes CDR1 MNHEY and CDR2 SMNVEV (reference sequence). The ends lost 3 bases at V and 5 bases at J; junction bases unmatched: 0. The CDR3: CASSLGQGYGYTF. CDR3 nucleotide sequence: TGTGCCAGCAGTTTGGGACAGGGGTATGGCTACACCTTC.

The rearrangement uses TRBV6-5 and TRBJ2-2, with unresolved D. Trimming shortened V by 7 bases and J by 0 bases, and 6 bases separated the two germline ends. The CDR3 totals 13 residues. Germline loops: CDR1 MNHEY, CDR2 SVGAGI. The CDR3 nucleotides are TGTGCCAGCACGCTCACGAACACCGGGGAGCTGTTTTTT. The encoded protein is CASTLTNTGELFF.